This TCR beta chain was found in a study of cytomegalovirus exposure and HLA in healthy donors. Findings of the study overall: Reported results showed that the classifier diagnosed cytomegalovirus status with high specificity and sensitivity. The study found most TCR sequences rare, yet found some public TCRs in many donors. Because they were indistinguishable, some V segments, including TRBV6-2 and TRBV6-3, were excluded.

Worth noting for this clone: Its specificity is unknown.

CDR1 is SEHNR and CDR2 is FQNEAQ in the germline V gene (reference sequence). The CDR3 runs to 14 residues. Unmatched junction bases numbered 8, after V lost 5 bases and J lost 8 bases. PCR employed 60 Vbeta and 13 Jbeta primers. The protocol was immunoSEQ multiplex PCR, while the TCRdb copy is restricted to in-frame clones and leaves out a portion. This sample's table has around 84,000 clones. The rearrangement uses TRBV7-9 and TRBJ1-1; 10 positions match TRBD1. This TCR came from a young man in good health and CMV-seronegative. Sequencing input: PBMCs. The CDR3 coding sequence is TGTGCCAGCAGCCCCGATTGGACAGGGGGGGAAGCTTTCTTT. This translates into CASSPDWTGGEAFF.